The sequence of this T cell receptor (beta chain) was determined in a study of shared clonotypes between healthy human individuals. Study context: Two women and a few men aged 18 to 49 served as donors.

Study-level results: A generally larger estimated richness was seen in naive subsets than in memory subsets. Some naive CD4 clonotypes, around 4.7%, turned up in common across a handful of donors.

TCRdb's copy holds only in-frame clones and misses some; the assay was immunoSEQ multiplex PCR. The profile shows more than 2,000,000 clones, just over 90% of them singletons. Donors included only healthy HIV-negative adults lacking recent acute infections or vaccinations. This clone was recorded once. Its target is not known. This CDR3 contains 15 residues. Germline V gene data show CDR1 as WNHNN and CDR2 as SYGVQD (reference sequence). V dropped 3 bases and J dropped 9; count of bases not matched to a gene: 10. Sequenced material: naive CD4+ T cells sorted from blood. This sample's subset: CD45RA+ positively selected. The clonotype was recovered from a man between 18 and 29 years old in good health. J is TRBJ2-7 and V is TRBV10-1; 11 bases are shared with TRBD1. CDR3 bases: TGCGCCAGCAGTGATGGGGGACAGGGGGGAATTGTGCAGTACTTC. Translating gives CASSDGGQGGIVQYF.